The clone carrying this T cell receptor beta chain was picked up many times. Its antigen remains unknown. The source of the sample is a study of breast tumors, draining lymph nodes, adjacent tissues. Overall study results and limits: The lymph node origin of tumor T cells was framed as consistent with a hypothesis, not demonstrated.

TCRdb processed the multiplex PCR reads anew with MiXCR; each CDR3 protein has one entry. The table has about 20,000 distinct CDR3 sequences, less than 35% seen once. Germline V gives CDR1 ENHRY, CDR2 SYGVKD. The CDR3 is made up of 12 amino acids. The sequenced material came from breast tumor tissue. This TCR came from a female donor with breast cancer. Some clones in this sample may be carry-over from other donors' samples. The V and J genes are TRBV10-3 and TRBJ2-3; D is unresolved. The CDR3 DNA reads TGTGCGTCCTCCCGCGGAACAGATACGCAGTATTTT. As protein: CASSRGTDTQYF.